Below, one TCR beta chain is given with its context. Antigen unknown. TCRdb's copy holds only in-frame clones and misses some; the assay was immunoSEQ multiplex PCR. The sample lists some 2,100,000 clones; almost 96% were seen once. The entry originates in a study of shared clonotypes between healthy human individuals. Whole-study results and caveats: Naive CD4 clonotypes were shared across a handful of donors at 4.5% to 6.5%. Inspection by rarefaction showed sorted-subset sequencing to be incomplete despite large depth.

This TCR was recovered from a man younger than 35 in good health. Specimen: naive CD4+ T cells sorted from blood. The sample's subset: CD45RA+ positively selected.

CDR3 in amino acids: CASSVSWGYTEAFF. As DNA, the CDR3 is TGTGCCAGCAGTGTCTCCTGGGGTTACACTGAAGCTTTCTTT. This chain connects TRBV6-1 to TRBJ1-1; no firm D call. The CDR3 has 14 amino acids. Germline-derived CDR1 and CDR2 are MNHNS and SASEGT. The V and J ends lost 4 bases and 3 bases respectively, with 12 bases between them.